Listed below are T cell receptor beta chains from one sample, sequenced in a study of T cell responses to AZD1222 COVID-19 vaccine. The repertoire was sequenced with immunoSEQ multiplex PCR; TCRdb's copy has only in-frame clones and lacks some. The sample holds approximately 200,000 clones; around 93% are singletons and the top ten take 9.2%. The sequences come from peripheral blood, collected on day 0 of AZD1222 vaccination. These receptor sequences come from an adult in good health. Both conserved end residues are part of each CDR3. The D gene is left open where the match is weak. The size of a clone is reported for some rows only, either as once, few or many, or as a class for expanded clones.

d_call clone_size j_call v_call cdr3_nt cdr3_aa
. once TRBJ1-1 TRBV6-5 TGTGCCAGCTGGGGCAGGGTCACTGAAGCTTTCTTT CASWGRVTEAFF
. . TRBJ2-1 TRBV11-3 TGTGCCAGCAGCTTAGGTCCTAGCCCCTACAATGAGCAGTTCTTC CASSLGPSPYNEQFF
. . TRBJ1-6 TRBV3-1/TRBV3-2 TGTGCCAGCAGCCAAGTGGCAGGGAGGTCACCCCTCCACTTT CASSQVAGRSPLHF
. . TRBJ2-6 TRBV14 TGTGCCAGCACTCCCGGGTTAAACTCCCCATCTGGGGCCAACGTCCTGACTTTC CASTPGLNSPSGANVLTF
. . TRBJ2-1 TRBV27 TGTGCCAGCAGTTTTTCAACTCACAATGAGCAGTTCTTC CASSFSTHNEQFF
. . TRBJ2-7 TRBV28 TGTGCCAGCAGCCTCCCTCAGGGTGGCTACGAGCAGTACTTC CASSLPQGGYEQYF
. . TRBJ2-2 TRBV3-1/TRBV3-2 TGTGCCAGCAGCCAGCCCCCTTCCGGGGAGCTGTTTTTT CASSQPPSGELFF
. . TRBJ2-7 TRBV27 TGTGCCACCTCTACCACAAGGGGGGGGGAGCGGGACAGCTCCTACGAGCAGTACTTC CATSTTRGGERDSSYEQYF
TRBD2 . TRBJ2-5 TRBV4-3 TGCGCCAGCAGCCAAGAGGCCCGAGCGGGAGGGCAAGAGACCCAGTACTTC CASSQEARAGGQETQYF
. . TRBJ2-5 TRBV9 TGTGCCAGCAGCGCGTACGTGTCCTGGGAGACCCAGTACTTC CASSAYVSWETQYF
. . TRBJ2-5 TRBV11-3 TGTGCCAGCAGCTTATGGAGGGGATTGGGAGAGACCCAGTACTTC CASSLWRGLGETQYF
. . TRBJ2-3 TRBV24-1 TGTGCCACCAGTGCCAGATCCTTCACAGATACGCAGTATTTT CATSARSFTDTQYF
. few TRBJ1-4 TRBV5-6 TGTGCCAGCAGCTTGGGGCTGGGGAATAATGAAAAACTGTTTTTT CASSLGLGNNEKLFF
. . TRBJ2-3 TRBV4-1 TGCGCCAGCAGCGAATTGCCCACCGGGGGATCTAGCACAGATACGCAGTATTTT CASSELPTGGSSTDTQYF
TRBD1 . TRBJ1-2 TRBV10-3 TGTGCCATCAGGGGACAGGGAACTAACTATGGCTACACCTTC CAIRGQGTNYGYTF
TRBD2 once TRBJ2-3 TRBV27 TGTGCCAGCAGAAGAGCGGGGGGGGCAGATACGCAGTATTTT CASRRAGGADTQYF
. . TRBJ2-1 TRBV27 TGTGCCAGCAGTTTAGGGACCCGGAGCTCCTACAATGAGCAGTTCTTC CASSLGTRSSYNEQFF
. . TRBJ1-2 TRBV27 TGTGCCAGCAGAGAACTGGGCAGGGAGCACTATGGCTACACCTTC CASRELGREHYGYTF
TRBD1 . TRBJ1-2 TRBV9 TGTGCCAGCAGCGTCGACCCACTACAGGGGCCAAACTATGGCTACACCTTC CASSVDPLQGPNYGYTF
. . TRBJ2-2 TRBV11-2 TGTGCCAGCAGCCAGGGGACCGGGGAGCTGTTTTTT CASSQGTGELFF
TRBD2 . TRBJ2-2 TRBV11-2 TGTGCCAGCAGCTCTAAACCGGGACTAGCGAACACCGGGGAGCTGTTTTTT CASSSKPGLANTGELFF
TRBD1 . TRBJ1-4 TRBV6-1 TGTGCCAGCAGTGAGGACAGGGTCAGGGAAAAACTGTTTTTT CASSEDRVREKLFF
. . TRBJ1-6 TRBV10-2 TGCGCCAGCACCCCAGGGCCCTATAATTCACCCCTCCACTTT CASTPGPYNSPLHF
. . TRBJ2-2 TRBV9 TGTGCCAGCAGCGTAGTTCCCGGGGAGCTGTTTTTT CASSVVPGELFF
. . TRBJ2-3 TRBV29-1 TGCAGCGTTCGTGGGGACCTTTTCACAGATACGCAGTATTTT CSVRGDLFTDTQYF
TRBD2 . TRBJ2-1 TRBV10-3 TGTGCCATCCGGGGGGGGTCCTACAATGAGCAGTTCTTC CAIRGGSYNEQFF
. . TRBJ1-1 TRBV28 TGTGCCAGCTGCCGGATAAACACTGAAGCTTTCTTT CASCRINTEAFF
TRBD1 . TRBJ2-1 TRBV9 TGTGCCAGCAGCGGGACAGGGGCTTTAAATGAGCAGTTCTTC CASSGTGALNEQFF
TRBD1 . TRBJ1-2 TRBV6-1 TGTGCCAGCAGTGATCTGGGGACAGCAAATGGCTACACCTTC CASSDLGTANGYTF
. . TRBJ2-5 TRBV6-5 TGTGCCAGCAGAAAGGTCAGGGACAAGGGGGAGACCCAGTACTTC CASRKVRDKGETQYF
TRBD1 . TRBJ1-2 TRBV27 TGTGCCAGCAGTACAGGGGGTTATGGCTACACCTTC CASSTGGYGYTF
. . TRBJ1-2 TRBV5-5 TGTGCCAGCAGCCCTCTCGGGGATATCTATGGCTACACCTTC CASSPLGDIYGYTF
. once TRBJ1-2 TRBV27 TGTGCCAGCAGCCCATTCACGGGAGCACCTAATGGCTACACCTTC CASSPFTGAPNGYTF
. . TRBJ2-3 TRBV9 TGTGCCAGCAGCCCCTCGGGCCTCACAGATACGCAGTATTTT CASSPSGLTDTQYF
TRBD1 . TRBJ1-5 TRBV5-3 TGTGCCAGAAGCTCTTCGGACAGGGGGAGCAATCAGCCCCAGCATTTT CARSSSDRGSNQPQHF
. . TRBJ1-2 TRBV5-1 TGCGCCAGCAGCTTGGAATCGACGGTGGATGGCTACACCTTC CASSLESTVDGYTF
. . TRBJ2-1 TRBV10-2 TGCGCCAGCCGTAGGTACGGGACCCAGCCCAATGAGCAGTTCTTC CASRRYGTQPNEQFF
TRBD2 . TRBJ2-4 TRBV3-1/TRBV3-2 TGTGCCAGCAGCCAAGTTTCTAGCGGGAGGCAAAACATTCAGTACTTC CASSQVSSGRQNIQYF
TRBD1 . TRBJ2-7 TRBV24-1 TGTGCCACGGAAGACAGGGGGTTCCCCTACGAGCAGTACTTC CATEDRGFPYEQYF
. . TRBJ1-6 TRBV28 TGTGCCACCTCTAGGGGAACTAATTCACCCCTCCACTTT CATSRGTNSPLHF
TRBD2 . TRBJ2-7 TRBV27 TGTGCCAGCAGTTCCACGAAACTAGCGGGAGGGCCTAACGAGCAGTACTTC CASSSTKLAGGPNEQYF
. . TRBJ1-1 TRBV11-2 TGTGCCAGCAGCGCAGATAGGGGATCGGGTGAAGCTTTCTTT CASSADRGSGEAFF
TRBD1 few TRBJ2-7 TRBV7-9 TGTGCCAGCAGCTCGGACAGGGGCTCCTACGAGCAGTACTTC CASSSDRGSYEQYF
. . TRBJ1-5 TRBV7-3 TGTGCCAGCAGCTTAAGGGCTGGTCAGCCCCAGCATTTT CASSLRAGQPQHF
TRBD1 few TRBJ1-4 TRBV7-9 TGTGCCAGCAGCACGACAGGGAACCTTGAAAAACTGTTTTTT CASSTTGNLEKLFF
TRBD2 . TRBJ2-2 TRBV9 TGTGCCAGCAGCGCACTACCGGGACTAGCGGGAGTCGGGGAGCTGTTTTTT CASSALPGLAGVGELFF
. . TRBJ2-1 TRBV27 TGTGCCAGCAGTGGTTCCTACAATGAGCAGTTCTTC CASSGSYNEQFF
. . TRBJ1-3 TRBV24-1 TGTGCCACCAGTGAATCTGGAAACACCATATATTTT CATSESGNTIYF
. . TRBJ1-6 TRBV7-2 TGTGCCAGCAGCTTAACCCATCCCGGGGGTGGGTCACCCCTCCACTTT CASSLTHPGGGSPLHF
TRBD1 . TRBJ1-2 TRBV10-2 TGCGCCAGCAGTGAGTCTAGGGGACAGGGATTAGGTGGCTACACCTTC CASSESRGQGLGGYTF